This T cell receptor beta chain was retrieved from a study of cytomegalovirus exposure and HLA in healthy donors. Study observations and caveats: There were 160 or so TCR beta chains listed as cytomegalovirus-associated. Several of the most significant clusters appeared linked to common viral pathogens, based on a later analysis.

The V gene's germline CDR1 is PRHDT and CDR2 FYEKMQ (reference sequence). The CDR3 is 14 amino acids. V gave up 2 bases and J gave up 3 bases, with 10 bases separating them. A note on this clone: No antigen is known for it.

PCR employed 60 Vbeta and 13 Jbeta primers. Here immunoSEQ multiplex PCR was the method, and the copy in TCRdb shows in-frame clones only, minus some. The table has roughly 190,000 clones, approximately 80% seen once. The material sequenced was PBMCs. V and J are TRBV13 and TRBJ2-5; the D gene is possibly TRBD2 (6 bases). This receptor was taken from a woman in her late teens or twenties in good health and CMV-seronegative. The CDR3 is CASSLSGREETQYF. The CDR3 DNA is TGTGCCAGCAGCTTATCCGGGAGAGAAGAGACCCAGTACTTC.